Below, 14 T cell receptor beta chains from the same sample are listed, as sequenced in a study of early T cells in non-severe SARS-CoV-2 infection. TCRdb re-analysed the 5' RACE reads in MiXCR, keeping a single row per CDR3 protein. Of about 60,000 distinct CDR3 sequences in the sample, roughly 10% were seen once. The sample here was whole blood, taken at baseline. The source is an adult who was a healthcare worker with PCR-confirmed SARS-CoV-2 infection or an uninfected control (not recorded which).

This chain connects TRBV3-1 to TRBJ2-7; a possible D gene is TRBD1 (6 bases). The ends were cut back, 0 bases at V and 0 bases at J, with 18 bases in the middle. Germline CDR1 reads LGHDT; CDR2 reads YNNKEL (reference sequence). CDR3 length: 18 amino acids. CDR3 DNA: TGTGCCAGCAGCCAAGATACCTTCACAGGGCCAAGCTCCTACGAGCAGTACTTC. The encoded protein is CASSQDTFTGPSSYEQYF.

Written as DNA, the CDR3 is TGTGCCAGCAGTTACTACGGACAAGAGAACACTGAAGCTTTCTTT. Translating it yields CASSYYGQENTEAFF. The chain recombines TRBV6-2 or TRBV6-3 with TRBJ1-1, with D possibly matching TRBD1 (5 bases). V was clipped by 1 base and J by 1 base, with 10 bases between them. The CDR3 totals 15 residues. Per the germline V gene, CDR1 is MNHEY and CDR2 is SVGEGT.

This clonotype has ten or more counts. The V and J genes are TRBV27 and TRBJ2-2; 8 nucleotides match TRBD1. V shed 2 bases, J shed 6 bases, and the junction held 5 bases outside the gene matches. Germline loops: CDR1 MNHEY, CDR2 SMNVEV (reference sequence). The CDR3 runs to 15 residues. This chain's CDR3 is CASSLRTGLSGELFF. The CDR3 DNA sequence: TGTGCCAGCAGTTTAAGGACAGGGCTTTCCGGGGAGCTGTTTTTT.

The chain carries TRBV6-5 and TRBJ2-7, with D possibly matching TRBD1 (6 bases). CDR3 length equals 12 residues. The germline V and J ends were trimmed by 2 bases and 4 bases, with 6 bases remaining between them. Germline-derived CDR1 and CDR2 are MNHEY and SVGAGI. CDR3 residues: CASSYTGYEQYF. The DNA for the CDR3 is TGTGCCAGCAGTTACACAGGGTACGAGCAGTACTTC.

The chain uses TRBV5-8 and TRBJ2-3; possible D gene TRBD1, 5 bases. The V gene's germline CDR1 is SGHTS and CDR2 YDEGEE. V lost 3 bases, J lost 8 bases, and 19 bases lay in between. This CDR3 has 15 residues. CDR3 sequence (DNA): TGTGCCAGCAGCTCAAGGCAGACAGCTTCACGTACGCAGTATTTT. Amino acid sequence: CASSSRQTASRTQYF.

The V call is TRBV6-5, the J call TRBJ2-3; D remains ambiguous. The V and J ends lost 5 bases and 2 bases respectively, with 17 bases between them. Looked up from germline, CDR1 is MNHEY and CDR2 is SVGAGI. CDR3 length: 16 residues. The CDR3 DNA reads TGTGCCAGCAGTCCCGCGTGGAACAGCTACACAGATACGCAGTATTTT. Translation gives CASSPAWNSYTDTQYF.

V is TRBV6-5 and J is TRBJ1-2; tentative D call: TRBD1 (6 bases). CDR3 length equals 16 residues. V was shortened by 0 bases and J by 3 bases, with 14 bases between the two germline ends. Germline-derived CDR1 and CDR2 are MNHEY and SVGAGI. In DNA form, the CDR3 reads TGTGCCAGCAGTTACTCGACGGGCAGGGGACACTATGGCTACACCTTC. As protein: CASSYSTGRGHYGYTF.

This clonotype has more than one count but fewer than ten. This chain links TRBV11-3 with TRBJ2-1; 10 bases agree with TRBD2. Germline V gene lookup returns CDR1 SGHNT and CDR2 YENEEA. The J segment lost 7 bases and the V segment lost 1 base, leaving 4 bases of the junction unmatched. The CDR3 is 15 amino acids. CDR3 region: CASSLGGLAENEQFF. The CDR3 nucleotides read TGTGCCAGCAGCTTAGGAGGACTAGCGGAGAATGAGCAGTTCTTC.

This clonotype has only one observation. The gene calls are TRBV7-6 and TRBJ2-1, with 12 bases identical to TRBD2. Germline assignment: CDR1 SGHVS and CDR2 FNYEAQ. V lost 2 bases and J lost 0; bases outside the gene matches: 2. CDR3 size: 17 residues. DNA for the CDR3: TGTGCCAGCAGCTTACTAGCGGGGGGGAGCTCCTACAATGAGCAGTTCTTC. Protein: CASSLLAGGSSYNEQFF.

This clonotype was seen a handful of times. The DNA of the CDR3 is TGCGCCAGCAGCTTTCAGGTTCCCACAGATACGCAGTATTTT. This gives the protein CASSFQVPTDTQYF. The rearrangement uses TRBV5-1 and TRBJ2-3, with D unclear. The CDR3 extends over 14 amino acids. V dropped 2 bases and J dropped 2 bases, with 9 bases sitting between them. Germline values: CDR1 SGHRS, CDR2 YFSETQ.

There are many counts of this clonotype. The V gene is TRBV4-3, the J gene TRBJ2-5, with TRBD2 matching over 11 bases. This CDR3 spans 18 amino acids. Trimming took 0 bases from V and 0 from J; bases not matched to a gene: 6. Per the germline V gene, CDR1 is LGHNA and CDR2 is YSLEER. CDR3 nucleotide sequence: TGCGCCAGCAGCCAAGATCCGCCTAGCGGGGGGTACCAAGAGACCCAGTACTTC. Translating gives CASSQDPPSGGYQETQYF.

This chain uses TRBV7-2 with TRBJ1-2; D gene uncertain. There are 11 residues in the CDR3. The germline CDR1 and CDR2 sequences are SGHTA and FQGNSA. V was cut by 5 bases and J by 3 bases, with 4 bases left in between. CDR3 sequence (DNA): TGTGCCAGCAGCCGGGACTATGGCTACACCTTC. Translating it yields CASSRDYGYTF.

This clonotype was seen only a few times. The rearrangement links TRBV20-1 to TRBJ2-5; TRBD1 matches at 7 bases. The CDR3 is made up of 12 amino acids. Germline CDR1 is DFQATT and CDR2 is SNEGSKA (reference sequence). Germline trimming cut 4 bases from V and 7 bases from J; bases unmatched to any gene: 6. DNA of the CDR3: TGCAGTGCTAACACAGGGGAAGTGACCCAGTACTTC. It specifies CSANTGEVTQYF.

This clonotype has a count of ten or more. The genes are TRBV7-9 and TRBJ2-7, with a weak D call TRBD1 (7 bases). This CDR3 region has 12 residues. Germline-derived CDR1 and CDR2 are SEHNR and FQNEAQ (reference sequence). V lost 8 bases to trimming and J lost 3 bases, with 11 bases between them. Here the CDR3 reads CASRGTDYEQYF. The CDR3 DNA reads as TGTGCCAGCCGCGGGACAGACTACGAGCAGTACTTC. The full variable domain, rest sourced from reference TRBV7-9 and TRBJ2-7, is DTGVSQNPRHKITKRGQNVTFRCDPISEHNRLYWYRQTLGQGPEFLTYFQNEAQLEKSRLLSDRFSAERPKGSFSTLEIQRTEQGDSAMYLCASRGTDYEQYFGPGTRLTVT.